Listed below are T cell receptor beta chains from one sample, sequenced in a study of shared clonotypes between healthy human individuals. Using immunoSEQ multiplex PCR, the repertoire was profiled, and TCRdb retains in-frame clones only, with some absent. The sample yields approximately 2.5 million clones, over 85% seen once. Sequencing was carried out using naive CD4+ T cells sorted from blood. All receptors derive from a man between 18 and 35 years old in good health. CDR3s include the opening cysteine and the closing phenylalanine or tryptophan. The D gene is left open where the match is weak. Rows may omit the clone size; those that give it use once, few, many or a size class.

v_call	d_call	j_call	clone_size	cdr3_nt	cdr3_aa
TRBV21-1	-	TRBJ2-7	-	TGTGCCAGCAGCAAAGTCGGCTTCCCGACCTACGAGCAGTACTTC	CASSKVGFPTYEQYF
TRBV11-3	-	TRBJ2-7	-	TGTGCCAGCAGCCGGCCCGGGGGCGTCAACGAGCAGTACTTC	CASSRPGGVNEQYF
TRBV11-2	-	TRBJ2-1	-	TGTGCCAGCAGCGGGGCGAGCTCCTACAATGAGCAGTTCTTC	CASSGASSYNEQFF
TRBV9	-	TRBJ2-6	-	TGTGCCAGCAGCGTATATTCCGGCTCTGGGGCCAACGTCCTGACTTTC	CASSVYSGSGANVLTF
TRBV6-1	-	TRBJ1-1	-	TGTGCCAGCAGTGGACAGAGCAACACTGAAGCTTTCTTT	CASSGQSNTEAFF
TRBV6-5	TRBD2	TRBJ2-5	-	TGTGCCAGCAGTTCTCCAGCGGGAGAGGACGAGACCCAGTACTTC	CASSSPAGEDETQYF
TRBV5-6	TRBD2	TRBJ2-7	once	TGTGCCAGCAGCTTGAGGGGACTAGCCGGCTACGAGCAGTACTTC	CASSLRGLAGYEQYF
TRBV20-1	TRBD1	TRBJ2-2	-	TGCAGTGAGGGACAGAACGGGGAGCTGTTTTTT	CSEGQNGELFF
TRBV10-1	TRBD1	TRBJ2-4	-	TGCGCCAGCAGTGAGGGACAGGCTGGAAACATTCAGTACTTC	CASSEGQAGNIQYF
TRBV7-6	-	TRBJ2-5	-	TGTGCCAGCAGCCAAGCTGGTTCCGAGACCCAGTACTTC	CASSQAGSETQYF
TRBV5-4	-	TRBJ2-6	-	TGTGCCAGCAGCCCTCCTGGGGCCAACGTCCTGACTTTC	CASSPPGANVLTF
TRBV19	-	TRBJ2-3	once	TGTGCCAGTTCCTATCTCGGAGATACGCAGTATTTT	CASSYLGDTQYF
TRBV4-1	-	TRBJ2-6	-	TGCGCCAGCAGCGTTGTGTACTCTGGGGCCAACGTCCTGACTTTC	CASSVVYSGANVLTF
TRBV6-5	-	TRBJ2-2	once	TGTGCCAGCAGAACGCCGGACGCCAGGGAGCTGTTTTTT	CASRTPDARELFF
TRBV7-9	-	TRBJ1-5	-	TGTGCCAGCAGCTTAGCAGGGGCTGGCAATCAGCCCCAGCATTTT	CASSLAGAGNQPQHF
TRBV28	TRBD1	TRBJ1-6	few	TGTGCCAGCCGTGGGGGACAGTATAATTCACCCCTCCACTTT	CASRGGQYNSPLHF
TRBV6-1	TRBD2	TRBJ2-2	-	TGTGCCAGCAGTGCACCAGCGGGAGGGGTCACCGGGGAGCTGTTTTTT	CASSAPAGGVTGELFF
TRBV9	TRBD1	TRBJ1-2	-	TGTGCCAGCAGCGCCCCCCGGGACAGGGATTTTAACTATGGCTACACCTTC	CASSAPRDRDFNYGYTF
TRBV30	TRBD1	TRBJ1-3	once	TGTGCCTGGAGTGTAGGGGGCCGGCTTGGAAACACCATATATTTT	CAWSVGGRLGNTIYF
TRBV7-9	TRBD1	TRBJ1-1	-	TGTGCCAGCAGCATTAAGGGACAGGGAGGCCCGCACACTGAAGCTTTCTTT	CASSIKGQGGPHTEAFF
TRBV29-1	TRBD1	TRBJ2-3	-	TGCAGCGTTCGGACAGGGGGAAGCACAGATACGCAGTATTTT	CSVRTGGSTDTQYF
TRBV2	-	TRBJ1-4	-	TGTGCCAGCAGTGAAGCCTTGAGAGGGGCTAATGAAAAACTGTTTTTT	CASSEALRGANEKLFF
TRBV10-3	-	TRBJ1-1	few	TGTGCCATCAATGGCGACAGGATACTTGAAGCTTTCTTT	CAINGDRILEAFF
TRBV28	-	TRBJ2-7	-	TGTGCCAGCAGTTTGAGAGGCAGGGCACTCTACGAGCAGTACTTC	CASSLRGRALYEQYF
TRBV27	-	TRBJ2-1	-	TGTGCCAGCAGTTTATTAGCAGGAGAGCAGTTCTTC	CASSLLAGEQFF
TRBV2	-	TRBJ1-4	-	TGTGCCAGCAGCCTCACCGCGGGGGTGGGGACTAATGAAAAACTGTTTTTT	CASSLTAGVGTNEKLFF
TRBV28	-	TRBJ1-2	-	TGTGCCAGCAGACAGGGCTATGGCTACACCTTC	CASRQGYGYTF
TRBV18	TRBD2	TRBJ2-7	-	TGTGCCAGCTCAAGAGAGGGACTAGGGTACGAGCAGTACTTC	CASSREGLGYEQYF
TRBV19	TRBD2	TRBJ2-7	-	TGTGCCAGTAGTAGCGGGAGGCCCTACGAGCAGTACTTC	CASSSGRPYEQYF
TRBV19	TRBD1	TRBJ1-5	-	TGTGCCAGTAGTTCAACAGGGGGCGCGGTGGGACAGCCCCAGCATTTT	CASSSTGGAVGQPQHF
TRBV6-5	TRBD2	TRBJ2-2	once	TGTGCCAGCAGTCTAGCGGGGGCCCCCACCGGGGAGCTGTTTTTT	CASSLAGAPTGELFF
TRBV21-1	-	TRBJ1-6	-	TGTGCCAGCAGCAAAGGGGGCAGAGGTTCACCCCTCCACTTT	CASSKGGRGSPLHF
TRBV19	TRBD2	TRBJ2-3	-	TGTGCCAGTACCCCGACTAGCGGGGGAAGCACAGATACGCAGTATTTT	CASTPTSGGSTDTQYF
TRBV9	-	TRBJ1-2	once	TGTGCCAGCAGCGTAGAAATAGGGGGGAGGTATGGCTACACCTTC	CASSVEIGGRYGYTF
TRBV9	TRBD2	TRBJ2-3	-	TGTGCCAGCACTAATCTAGCGGGGGGAATGGATACGCAGTATTTT	CASTNLAGGMDTQYF
TRBV19	-	TRBJ1-6	once	TGTGCCAGTAGTGGAGGGAGCTCCTATAATTCACCCCTCCACTTT	CASSGGSSYNSPLHF
TRBV6-1	-	TRBJ2-1	-	TGTGCCAGCAGTGGAGAAGGTGGGAATGAGCAGTTCTTC	CASSGEGGNEQFF
TRBV10-3	-	TRBJ1-1	few	TGTGCCATCAGTGAGTCAACCAGGGGCTACACTGAAGCTTTCTTT	CAISESTRGYTEAFF
TRBV5-1	-	TRBJ1-1	-	TGCGCCAGCAGCTTGGGACAGGTTATGAACACTGAAGCTTTCTTT	CASSLGQVMNTEAFF